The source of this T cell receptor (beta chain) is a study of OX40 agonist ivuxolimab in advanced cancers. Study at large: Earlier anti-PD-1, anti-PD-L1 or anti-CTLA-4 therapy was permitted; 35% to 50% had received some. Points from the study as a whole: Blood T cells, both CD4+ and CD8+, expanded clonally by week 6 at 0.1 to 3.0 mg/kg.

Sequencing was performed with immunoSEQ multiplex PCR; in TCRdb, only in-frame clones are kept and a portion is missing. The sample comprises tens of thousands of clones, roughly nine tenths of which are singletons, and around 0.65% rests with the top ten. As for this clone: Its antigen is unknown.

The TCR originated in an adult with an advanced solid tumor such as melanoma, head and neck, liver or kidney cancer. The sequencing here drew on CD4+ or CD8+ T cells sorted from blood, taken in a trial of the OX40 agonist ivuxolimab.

For the CDR3, the DNA is TGTGCCAGCAGCCGCCCCGGGACAGGGGCTAGCTACGAGCAGTACTTC. Amino acid sequence: CASSRPGTGASYEQYF. The V call is TRBV4-2, the J call TRBJ2-7, with 10 bases aligning to TRBD1. Per germline, CDR1 LGHNA and CDR2 YNFKEQ. CDR3 length: 16 amino acids. The J segment lost 3 bases and the V segment lost 4 bases, leaving 9 bases of the junction unmatched.